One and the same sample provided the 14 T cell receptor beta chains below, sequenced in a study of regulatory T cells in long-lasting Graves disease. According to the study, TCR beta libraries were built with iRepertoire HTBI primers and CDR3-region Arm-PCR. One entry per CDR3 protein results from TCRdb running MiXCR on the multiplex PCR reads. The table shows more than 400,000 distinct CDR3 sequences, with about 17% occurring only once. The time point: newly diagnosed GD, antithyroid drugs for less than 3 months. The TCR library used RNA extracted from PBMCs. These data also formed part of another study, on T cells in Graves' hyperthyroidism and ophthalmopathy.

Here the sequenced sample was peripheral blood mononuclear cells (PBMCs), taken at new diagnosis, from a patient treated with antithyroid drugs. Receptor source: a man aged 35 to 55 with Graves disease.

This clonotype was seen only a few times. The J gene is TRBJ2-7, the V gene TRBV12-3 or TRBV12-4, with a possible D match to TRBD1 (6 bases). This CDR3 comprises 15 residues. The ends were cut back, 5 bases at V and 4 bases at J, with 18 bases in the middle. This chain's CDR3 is CASSATRGSGYEQYF. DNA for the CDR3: TGTGCCAGCAGTGCAACGAGGGGGAGCGGTTACGAGCAGTACTTC.

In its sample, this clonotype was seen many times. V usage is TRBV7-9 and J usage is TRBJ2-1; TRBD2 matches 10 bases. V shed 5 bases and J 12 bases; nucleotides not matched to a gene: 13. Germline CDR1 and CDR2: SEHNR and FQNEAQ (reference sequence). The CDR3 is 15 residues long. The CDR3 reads CASSTRTSGSPRQFF. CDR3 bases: TGTGCCAGCAGCACCAGGACTAGCGGTTCCCCTCGGCAGTTCTTC.

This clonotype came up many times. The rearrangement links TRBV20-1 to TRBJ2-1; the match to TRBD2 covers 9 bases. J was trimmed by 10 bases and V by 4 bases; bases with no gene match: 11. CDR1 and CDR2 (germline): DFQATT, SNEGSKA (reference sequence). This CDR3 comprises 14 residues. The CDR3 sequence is CSAIWAGGRREQFF. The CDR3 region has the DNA TGCAGTGCTATATGGGCGGGAGGGCGCCGGGAGCAGTTCTTC.

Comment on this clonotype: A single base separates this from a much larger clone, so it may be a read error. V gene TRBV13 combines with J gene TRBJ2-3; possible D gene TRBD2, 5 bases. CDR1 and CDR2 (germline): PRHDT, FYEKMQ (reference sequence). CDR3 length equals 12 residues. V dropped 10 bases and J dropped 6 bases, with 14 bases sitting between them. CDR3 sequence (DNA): TGTGCCACCAGTGGTAGGACTGATACGCAGTATTTT. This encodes CATSGRTDTQYF.

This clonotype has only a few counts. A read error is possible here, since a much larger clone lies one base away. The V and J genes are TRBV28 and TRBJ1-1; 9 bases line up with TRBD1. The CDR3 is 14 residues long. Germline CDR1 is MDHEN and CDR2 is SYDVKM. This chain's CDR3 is CASSPTGGRAETFF. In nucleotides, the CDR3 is TGTGCCAGCAGTCCGACAGGGGGGAGGGCTGAAACTTTCTTT.

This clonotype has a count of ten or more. The CDR3 nucleotides are TGTGCCAGCAGCCCCGGGACTAGCGGTGCCTACAATGAGCAGTTCTTC. Translation gives CASSPGTSGAYNEQFF. The chain carries TRBV12-3 or TRBV12-4 and TRBJ2-1, with 11 nucleotides matching TRBD2. The CDR3 length is 16 residues. J lost 2 bases, V lost 6 bases, and 6 bases had no gene match.

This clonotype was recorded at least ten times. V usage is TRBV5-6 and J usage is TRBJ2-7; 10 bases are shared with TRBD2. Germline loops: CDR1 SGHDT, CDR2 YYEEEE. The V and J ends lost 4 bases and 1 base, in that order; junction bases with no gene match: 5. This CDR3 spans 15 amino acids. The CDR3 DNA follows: TGTGCCAGCAGCCCCGGGACTAGCGCTTCCTACGAGCAGTACTTC. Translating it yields CASSPGTSASYEQYF. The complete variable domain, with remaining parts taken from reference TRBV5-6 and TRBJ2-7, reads DAGVTQSPTHLIKTRGQQVTLRCSPKSGHDTVSWYQQALGQGPQFIFQYYEEEERQRGNFPDRFSGHQFPNYSSELNVNALLLGDSALYLCASSPGTSASYEQYFGPGTRLTVT.

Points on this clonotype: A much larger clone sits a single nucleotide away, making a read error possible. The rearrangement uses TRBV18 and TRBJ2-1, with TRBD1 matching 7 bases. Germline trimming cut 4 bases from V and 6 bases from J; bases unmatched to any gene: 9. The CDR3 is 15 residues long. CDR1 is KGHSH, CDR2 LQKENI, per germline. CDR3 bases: TGTGCCAGCTCACGAGACGGACAGGCTACCAATGAGCAGTTCTTC. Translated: CASSRDGQATNEQFF.

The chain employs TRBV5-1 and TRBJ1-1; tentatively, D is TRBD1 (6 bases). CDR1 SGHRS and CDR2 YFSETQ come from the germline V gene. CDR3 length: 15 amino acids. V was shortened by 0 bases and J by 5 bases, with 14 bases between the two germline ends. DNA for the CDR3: TGCGCCAGCAGCTTGGGGACAGTGCAAAGGACTGAAGCTTTCTTT. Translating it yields CASSLGTVQRTEAFF.

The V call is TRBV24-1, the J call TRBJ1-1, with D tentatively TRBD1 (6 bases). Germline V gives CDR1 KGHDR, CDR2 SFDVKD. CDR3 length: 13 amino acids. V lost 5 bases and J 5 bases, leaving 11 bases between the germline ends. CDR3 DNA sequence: TGTGCCACCAGTGTAGGGAGGGGGACTGAAGCTTTCTTT. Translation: CATSVGRGTEAFF.

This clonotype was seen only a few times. CDR3 sequence: CSAPSPGGSNIQYF. CDR3 DNA: TGCAGTGCCCCGTCCCCTGGGGGATCGAACATTCAGTACTTC. J is TRBJ2-4 and V is TRBV20-1; D possibly matches TRBD1 or TRBD2 (5 bases each). Trimming cost V 6 bases and J 7 bases, with 19 bases left between them. Germline V CDR1 and CDR2: DFQATT, SNEGSKA (reference sequence). The CDR3 runs to 14 residues.

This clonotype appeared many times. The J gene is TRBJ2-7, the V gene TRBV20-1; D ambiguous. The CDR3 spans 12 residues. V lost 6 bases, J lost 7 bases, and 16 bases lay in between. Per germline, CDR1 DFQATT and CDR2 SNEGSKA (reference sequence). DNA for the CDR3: TGCAGTGCCAAGACCCGGACGTGGGAGCAGTACTTC. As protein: CSAKTRTWEQYF.

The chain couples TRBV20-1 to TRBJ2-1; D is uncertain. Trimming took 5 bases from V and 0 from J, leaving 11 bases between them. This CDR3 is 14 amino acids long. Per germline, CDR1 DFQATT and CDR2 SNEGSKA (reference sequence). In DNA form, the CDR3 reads TGCAGTGCTCCACTACTTAGCTCCTACAATGAGCAGTTCTTC. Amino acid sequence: CSAPLLSSYNEQFF.

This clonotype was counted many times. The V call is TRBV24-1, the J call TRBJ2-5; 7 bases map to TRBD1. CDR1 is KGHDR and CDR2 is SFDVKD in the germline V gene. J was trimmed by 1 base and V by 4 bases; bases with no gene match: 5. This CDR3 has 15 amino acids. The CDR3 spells CATSDSTGRQETQYF. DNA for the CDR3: TGTGCCACCAGTGACTCGACAGGGCGCCAAGAGACCCAGTACTTC.